This TCR beta chain originates from a study of identifying expanded T cells in peripheral blood. To note about this clone: The antigen is not known.

This CDR3 has 20 residues. The V gene end was trimmed by 4 bases and the J gene end by 0 bases; junction bases not matched to a gene: 16. CDR1 and CDR2 (germline): SGHRS, YFSETQ. During the collection period, no donor immune events like infections were recorded. TCRdb's table, derived via immunoSEQ multiplex PCR, lists solely in-frame clones and lacks some. The table lists some 96,000 clones, about 87% of them singletons. Regarding the study as a whole: Clone count variance between approximately 2-week samples rose with total template count.

The rearrangement uses TRBV5-1 and TRBJ2-1, with 10 positions matching TRBD1. The sequence was collected from a person aged 18-70 years in good health. The specimen sequenced was blood. The CDR3 is CASSADRGRGTQSSYNEQFF. The DNA for the CDR3 is TGCGCCAGCAGCGCAGACAGGGGGCGCGGGACTCAAAGCTCCTACAATGAGCAGTTCTTC.